The clone carrying this T cell receptor beta chain appeared a single time. The antigen remains undetermined. Given the absence of the conserved phenylalanine or tryptophan at the CDR3 end, a read error is likely. The sample originates from a study of blood T cells in healthy people across ages. Study-level results: While age rose, TCR beta diversity per million T cells dropped in a roughly linear way. Unknown CMV status may confound age-related changes in expanded clones.

Roughly 10 milliliters of peripheral blood were drawn from each donor into EDTA-treated tubes. Combining a sample-barcoded 5' primer with a J-beta primer mix, a second PCR ran for roughly 6 to 12 cycles. TCRdb called the 5' RACE reads again in MiXCR, with one record for every CDR3 protein. The data contain some 930,000 distinct CDR3 sequences, roughly 28% of them singletons. There are 13 residues in the CDR3. V was pared by 0 bases and J by 5 bases, with 7 bases between. Germline V CDR1 and CDR2: MNHEY, SMNVEV (reference sequence). This sample also belongs to another study, concerning T cells of mothers and their children. That study adds: Nine systemically healthy Caucasian donors: three mothers, six children.

This clonotype was sampled from a woman aged 40 to 50 in good health. This chain joins TRBV27 and TRBJ1-2; perhaps TRBD1 as D (6 bases). The sequenced sample was blood. This CDR3 is CASSLSGGYGYTC. The CDR3 DNA follows: TGTGCCAGCAGTTTATCAGGGGGATATGGCTACACCTGC.